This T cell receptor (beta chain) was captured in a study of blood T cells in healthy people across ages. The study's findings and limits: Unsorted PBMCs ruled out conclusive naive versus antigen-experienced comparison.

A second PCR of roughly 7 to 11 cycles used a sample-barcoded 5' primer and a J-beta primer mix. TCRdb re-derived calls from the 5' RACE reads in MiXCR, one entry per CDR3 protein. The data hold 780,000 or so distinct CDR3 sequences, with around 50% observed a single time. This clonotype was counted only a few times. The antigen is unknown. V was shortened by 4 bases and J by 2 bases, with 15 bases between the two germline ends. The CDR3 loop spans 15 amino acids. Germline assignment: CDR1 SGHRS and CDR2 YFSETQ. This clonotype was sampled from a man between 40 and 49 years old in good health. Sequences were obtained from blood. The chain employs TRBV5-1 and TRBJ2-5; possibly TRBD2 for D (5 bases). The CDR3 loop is CASSPGLRQQETQYF. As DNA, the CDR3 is TGCGCCAGCAGCCCGGGGTTGCGCCAACAAGAGACCCAGTACTTC.